Described below is a single TCR beta chain sequence and its context. This sample was included in a study of T cells after yellow fever vaccination. J lost 2 bases, V lost 3 bases, and 1 base had no gene match. The CDR3 covers 13 residues. Germline CDR1 is MNHEY and CDR2 is SMNVEV (reference sequence). From the 5' RACE reads, TCRdb called clonotypes with MiXCR, one entry per CDR3 protein. The sample records roughly 48,000 distinct CDR3 sequences, more than 6.5% being singletons. The input for sequencing was CD8+ T cells not binding an NS4B(214-222) dextramer, sorted from PBMCs, taken roughly seven weeks after the first yellow fever vaccination. This sequence was found in a man between 18 and 35 years old who received the YFV17D yellow fever vaccine. The V call is TRBV27, the J call TRBJ2-7; 7 positions agree with TRBD1. Written as DNA, the CDR3 is TGTGCCAGCAGTTTTGGACAGGCCTACGAGCAGTACTTC. This gives the protein CASSFGQAYEQYF.